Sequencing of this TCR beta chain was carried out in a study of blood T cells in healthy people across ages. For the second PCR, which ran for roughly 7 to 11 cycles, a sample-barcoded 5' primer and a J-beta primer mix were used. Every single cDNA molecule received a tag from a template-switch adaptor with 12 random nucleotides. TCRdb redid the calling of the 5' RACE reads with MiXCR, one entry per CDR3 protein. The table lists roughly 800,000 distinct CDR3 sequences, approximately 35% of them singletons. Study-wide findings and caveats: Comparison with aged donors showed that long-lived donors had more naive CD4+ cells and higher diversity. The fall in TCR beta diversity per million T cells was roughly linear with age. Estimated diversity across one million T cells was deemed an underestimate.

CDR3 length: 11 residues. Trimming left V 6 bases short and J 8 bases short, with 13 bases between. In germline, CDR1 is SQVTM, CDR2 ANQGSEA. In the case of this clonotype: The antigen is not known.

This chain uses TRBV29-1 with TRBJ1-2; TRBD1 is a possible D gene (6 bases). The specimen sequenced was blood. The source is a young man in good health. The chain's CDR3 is CSVKDRRGYTF. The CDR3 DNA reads TGCAGCGTAAAGGACAGAAGAGGCTACACCTTC.